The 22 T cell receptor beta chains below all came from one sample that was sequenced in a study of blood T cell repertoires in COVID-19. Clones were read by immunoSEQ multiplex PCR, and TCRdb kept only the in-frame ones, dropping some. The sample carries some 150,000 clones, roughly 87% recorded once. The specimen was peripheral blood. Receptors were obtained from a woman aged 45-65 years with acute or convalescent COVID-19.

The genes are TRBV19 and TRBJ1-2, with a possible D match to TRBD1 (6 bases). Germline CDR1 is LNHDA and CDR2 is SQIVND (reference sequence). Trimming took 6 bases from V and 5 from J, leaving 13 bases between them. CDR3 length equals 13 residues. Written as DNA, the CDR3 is TGTGCCAGTAGAGGTGACAGGTTTTATGGCTACACCTTC. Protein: CASRGDRFYGYTF.

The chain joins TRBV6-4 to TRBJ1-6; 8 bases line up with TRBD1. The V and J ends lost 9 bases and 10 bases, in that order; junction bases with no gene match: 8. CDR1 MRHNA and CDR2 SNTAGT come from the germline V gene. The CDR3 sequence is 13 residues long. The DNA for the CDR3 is TGTGCCAGTTCCCAGGGGGCTGACTCACCCCTCCACTTT. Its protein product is CASSQGADSPLHF.

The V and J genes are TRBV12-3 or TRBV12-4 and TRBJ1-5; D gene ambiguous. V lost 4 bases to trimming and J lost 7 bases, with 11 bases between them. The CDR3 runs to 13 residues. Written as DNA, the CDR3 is TGTGCCAGCAGTTCCCCGACCGGGCAGCCCCAGCATTTT. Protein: CASSSPTGQPQHF.

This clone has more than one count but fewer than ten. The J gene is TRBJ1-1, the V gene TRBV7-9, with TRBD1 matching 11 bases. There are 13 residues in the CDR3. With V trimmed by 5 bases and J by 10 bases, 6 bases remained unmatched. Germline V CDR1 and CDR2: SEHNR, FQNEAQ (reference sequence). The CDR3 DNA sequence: TGTGCCAGCAGCCCTGGACAGGGGGCTGGAGCTTTCTTT. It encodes CASSPGQGAGAFF.

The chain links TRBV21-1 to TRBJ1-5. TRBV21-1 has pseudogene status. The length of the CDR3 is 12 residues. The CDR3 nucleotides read TGTGCCAGCAGCAAAGCCTACCAGCCCCAGCATTTT. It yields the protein CASSKAYQPQHF.

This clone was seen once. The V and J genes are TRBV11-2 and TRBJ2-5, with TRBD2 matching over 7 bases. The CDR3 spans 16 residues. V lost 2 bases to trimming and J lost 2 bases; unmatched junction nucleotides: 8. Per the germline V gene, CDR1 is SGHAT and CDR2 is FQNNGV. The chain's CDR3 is CASSLYGGTVQETQYF. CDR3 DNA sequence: TGTGCCAGCAGCTTATACGGGGGGACCGTTCAAGAGACCCAGTACTTC. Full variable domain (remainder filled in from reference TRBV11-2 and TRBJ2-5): EAGVAQSPRYKIIEKRQSVAFWCNPISGHATLYWYQQILGQGPKLLIQFQNNGVVDDSQLPKDRFSAERLKGVDSTLKIQPAKLEDSAVYLCASSLYGGTVQETQYFGPGTRLLVL.

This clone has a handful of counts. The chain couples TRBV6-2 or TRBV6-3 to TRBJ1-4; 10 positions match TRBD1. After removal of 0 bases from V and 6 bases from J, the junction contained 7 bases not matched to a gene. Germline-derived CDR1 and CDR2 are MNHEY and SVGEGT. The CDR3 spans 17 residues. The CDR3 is CASSYSMSGTGDEKLFF. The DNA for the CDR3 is TGTGCCAGCAGTTACTCGATGAGTGGGACAGGGGATGAAAAACTGTTTTTT.

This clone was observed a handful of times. The CDR3 sequence is CSASVGSVYNEQFF. The CDR3 DNA follows: TGCAGTGCTAGTGTCGGGAGCGTTTACAATGAGCAGTTCTTC. The V call is TRBV20-1, the J call TRBJ2-1, with a tentative D call TRBD2 (6 bases). The germline CDR1 and CDR2 sequences are DFQATT and SNEGSKA (reference sequence). This CDR3 is built from 14 residues. V lost 3 bases and J 4 bases, leaving 13 bases between the germline ends.

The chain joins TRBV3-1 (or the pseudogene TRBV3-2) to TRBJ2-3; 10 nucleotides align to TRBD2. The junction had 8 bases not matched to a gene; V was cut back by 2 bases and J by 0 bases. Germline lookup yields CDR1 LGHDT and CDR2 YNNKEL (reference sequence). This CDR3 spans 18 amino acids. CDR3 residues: CASSQSVLAGDSTDTQYF. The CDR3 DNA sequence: TGTGCCAGCAGCCAATCCGTTCTAGCGGGAGATAGCACAGATACGCAGTATTTT.

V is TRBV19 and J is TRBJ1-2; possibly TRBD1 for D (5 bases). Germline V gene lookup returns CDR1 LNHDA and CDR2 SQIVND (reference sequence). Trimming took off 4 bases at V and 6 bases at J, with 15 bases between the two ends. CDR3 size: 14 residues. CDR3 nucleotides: TGTGCCAGTAGTACCTCCGGGACTCTGGATGGCTACACCTTC. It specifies CASSTSGTLDGYTF.

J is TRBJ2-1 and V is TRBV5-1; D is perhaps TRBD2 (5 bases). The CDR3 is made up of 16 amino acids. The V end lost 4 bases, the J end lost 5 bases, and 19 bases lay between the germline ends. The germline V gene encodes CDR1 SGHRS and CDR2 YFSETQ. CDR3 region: CASSPSGILTNNEQFF. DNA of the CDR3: TGCGCCAGCAGCCCTTCCGGGATCTTAACAAACAATGAGCAGTTCTTC.

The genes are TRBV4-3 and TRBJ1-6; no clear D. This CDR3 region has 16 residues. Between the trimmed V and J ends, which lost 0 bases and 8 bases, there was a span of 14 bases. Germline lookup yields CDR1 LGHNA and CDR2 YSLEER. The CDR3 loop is CASSQDSGRGYSPLHF. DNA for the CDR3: TGCGCCAGCAGCCAAGATTCCGGCCGGGGATATTCACCCCTCCACTTT.

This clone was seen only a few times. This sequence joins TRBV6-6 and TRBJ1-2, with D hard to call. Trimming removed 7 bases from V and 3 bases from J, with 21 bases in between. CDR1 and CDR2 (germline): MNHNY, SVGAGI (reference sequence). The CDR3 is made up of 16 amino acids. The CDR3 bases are TGTGCCAGCACCCACGAAGCGATCTATGTCCACTATGGCTACACCTTC. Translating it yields CASTHEAIYVHYGYTF.

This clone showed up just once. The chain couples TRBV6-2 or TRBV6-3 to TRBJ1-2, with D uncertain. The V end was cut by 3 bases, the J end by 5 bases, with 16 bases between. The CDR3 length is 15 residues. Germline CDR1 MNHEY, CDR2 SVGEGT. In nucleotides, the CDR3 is TGTGCCAGCAGTTATTGGGGAGCGAGCCTATATGGCTACACCTTC. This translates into CASSYWGASLYGYTF.

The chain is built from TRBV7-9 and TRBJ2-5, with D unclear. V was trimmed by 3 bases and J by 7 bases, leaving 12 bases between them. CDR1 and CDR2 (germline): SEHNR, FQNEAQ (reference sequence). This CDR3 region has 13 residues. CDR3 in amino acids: CASSFSTPGTQYF. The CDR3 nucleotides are TGTGCCAGCAGCTTTTCTACGCCAGGGACCCAGTACTTC.

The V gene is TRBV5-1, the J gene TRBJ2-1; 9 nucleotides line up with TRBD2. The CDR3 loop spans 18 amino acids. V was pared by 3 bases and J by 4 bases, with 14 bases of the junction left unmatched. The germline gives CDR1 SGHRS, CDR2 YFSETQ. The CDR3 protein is CASSSIAGVGIRYNEQFF. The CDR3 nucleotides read TGCGCCAGCAGCTCCATAGCGGGAGTGGGGATAAGGTACAATGAGCAGTTCTTC.

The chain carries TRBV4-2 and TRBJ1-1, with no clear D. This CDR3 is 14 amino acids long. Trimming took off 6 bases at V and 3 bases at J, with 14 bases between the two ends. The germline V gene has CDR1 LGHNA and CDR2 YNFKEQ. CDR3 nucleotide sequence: TGTGCCAGCAGTCACACGACACCCCACACTGAAGCTTTCTTT. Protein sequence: CASSHTTPHTEAFF.

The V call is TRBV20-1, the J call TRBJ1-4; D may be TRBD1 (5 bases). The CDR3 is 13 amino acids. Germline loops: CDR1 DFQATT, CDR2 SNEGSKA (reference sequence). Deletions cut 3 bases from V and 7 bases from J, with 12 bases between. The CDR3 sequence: CSASPREGEKLFF. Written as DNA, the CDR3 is TGCAGTGCTAGTCCCAGGGAGGGTGAAAAACTGTTTTTT.

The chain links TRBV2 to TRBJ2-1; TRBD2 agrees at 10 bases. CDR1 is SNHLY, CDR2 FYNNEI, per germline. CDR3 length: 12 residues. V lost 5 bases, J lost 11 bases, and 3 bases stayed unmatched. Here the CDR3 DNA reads TGTGCCAGCAGTCCACTAGCGGGGCAGCAGTTCTTC. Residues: CASSPLAGQQFF.

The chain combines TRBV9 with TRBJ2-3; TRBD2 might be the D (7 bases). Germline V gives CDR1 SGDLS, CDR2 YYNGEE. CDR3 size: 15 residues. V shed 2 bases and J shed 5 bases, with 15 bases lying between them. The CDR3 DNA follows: TGTGCCAGCAGCGTGGAGGGGGGGCCACAAGATACGCAGTATTTT. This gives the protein CASSVEGGPQDTQYF.

CDR3 bases: TGTGCCAGCAGCGTAGGACTAAACACCGGGGAGCTGTTTTTT. It codes for CASSVGLNTGELFF. The chain employs TRBV9 and TRBJ2-2, with D tentatively TRBD2 (5 bases). The CDR3 consists of 14 residues. V was shortened by 0 bases and J by 2 bases, with 5 bases between the two germline ends. CDR1 and CDR2 (germline): SGDLS, YYNGEE. The complete variable domain, with remaining parts taken from reference TRBV9 and TRBJ2-2, reads DSGVTQTPKHLITATGQRVTLRCSPRSGDLSVYWYQQSLDQGLQFLIQYYNGEERAKGNILERFSAQQFPDLHSELNLSSLELGDSALYFCASSVGLNTGELFFGEGSRLTVL.

This chain's CDR3 is CASSLDTAGRNTIYF. CDR3 nucleotide sequence: TGTGCCAGCAGCTTAGATACTGCAGGGCGAAACACCATATATTTT. The rearrangement links TRBV7-9 to TRBJ1-3; D possibly corresponds to TRBD1 (5 bases). Looked up from germline, CDR1 is SEHNR and CDR2 is FQNEAQ (reference sequence). The CDR3 covers 15 residues. V lost 1 base and J 5 bases, leaving 12 bases between the germline ends.